This is a list of T cell receptor beta chains from one sample in a study of T cell responses to AZD1222 COVID-19 vaccine. The protocol was immunoSEQ multiplex PCR, while the TCRdb copy is restricted to in-frame clones and leaves out a portion. The sample shows approximately 150,000 clones, about 93% of them seen only once. Sequencing was performed on peripheral blood, taken on day 0 of AZD1222 vaccination. All receptors derive from an adult in good health. Each CDR3 is given with its conserved first and last residue. The D gene is left open where the match is weak. Size values are once, few and many counts, or a class for expanded clones, and some rows have none.

J: TRBJ1-4
size: NA
D: NA
V: TRBV4-3
DNA: TGCGCCAGCAGCCAACAGAAAGGGACTAATGAAAAACTGTTTTTT
CDR3: CASSQQKGTNEKLFF

J: TRBJ2-3
size: NA
D: NA
V: TRBV6-2/TRBV6-3
DNA: TGTGCCAGCAGTGGAGGACCCCACCCCAGCACAGATACGCAGTATTTT
CDR3: CASSGGPHPSTDTQYF

J: TRBJ2-7
size: few
D: NA
V: TRBV3-1/TRBV3-2
DNA: TGTGCCAGCAGCCCCAGGGGGCGGGGGACCTACGAGCAGTACTTC
CDR3: CASSPRGRGTYEQYF

J: TRBJ2-5
size: NA
D: NA
V: TRBV5-1
DNA: TGCGCCAGCAGCTTGAGGCAAGAGACCCAGTACTTC
CDR3: CASSLRQETQYF

J: TRBJ2-7
size: NA
D: TRBD1
V: TRBV19
DNA: TGTGCCAGTAGCCGGGACAGGTCCTACGAGCAGTACTTC
CDR3: CASSRDRSYEQYF

J: TRBJ1-1
size: NA
D: NA
V: TRBV4-1
DNA: TGCGCCAGCAGCCAAGACCAGGTTATTCGTGCGGCAGGGGCGAACACTGAAGCTTTCTTT
CDR3: CASSQDQVIRAAGANTEAFF

J: TRBJ1-4
size: NA
D: TRBD1
V: TRBV5-6
DNA: TGTGCCAGCAGCCTCAGGACAGGGGCCAGTAATGAAAAACTGTTTTTT
CDR3: CASSLRTGASNEKLFF

J: TRBJ2-7
size: NA
D: NA
V: TRBV2
DNA: TGTGCCAGCTCCGAGGGCCCGTCCCATAGCTCCTACGAGCAGTACTTC
CDR3: CASSEGPSHSSYEQYF

J: TRBJ2-3
size: NA
D: NA
V: TRBV5-1
DNA: TGCGCCAGCAACCCCGGGGGGCAGTTGGATACGCAGTATTTT
CDR3: CASNPGGQLDTQYF

J: TRBJ2-3
size: NA
D: TRBD2
V: TRBV4-1
DNA: TGCGCCAGCAGCCAAGATTTCGGGACTAGCGGGTCAGATACGCAGTATTTT
CDR3: CASSQDFGTSGSDTQYF

J: TRBJ1-5
size: NA
D: NA
V: TRBV5-1
DNA: TGCGCCAGCAGCTTGGATGGGGTAGGAGGAGTCGAGCCCCAGCATTTT
CDR3: CASSLDGVGGVEPQHF

J: TRBJ2-2
size: NA
D: TRBD2
V: TRBV15
DNA: TGTGCCACCAGCAGAGGCGGGAGAAGTCACGGGGAGCTGTTTTTT
CDR3: CATSRGGRSHGELFF

J: TRBJ2-7
size: once
D: NA
V: TRBV5-1
DNA: TGCGCCAGCTCTATCGGAGGCTACGAGCAGTACTTC
CDR3: CASSIGGYEQYF

J: TRBJ2-7
size: NA
D: TRBD2
V: TRBV5-1
DNA: TGCGCCAGCAGTTTGACTAGCGAAGGGAAGCAGTACTTC
CDR3: CASSLTSEGKQYF

J: TRBJ1-1
size: NA
D: NA
V: TRBV6-6
DNA: TGTGCCAGCAATAATGAAGGGGCCACTGAAGCTTTCTTT
CDR3: CASNNEGATEAFF

J: TRBJ2-1
size: NA
D: NA
V: TRBV7-6
DNA: TGTGCCAGCAGCTTATACACAGGGTGGGCGGGAGCTGGAAATGAGCAGTTCTTC
CDR3: CASSLYTGWAGAGNEQFF

J: TRBJ1-1
size: NA
D: NA
V: TRBV14
DNA: TGTGCCAGCAGCCAAGATCTGGCGGGACACACTGAAGCTTTCTTT
CDR3: CASSQDLAGHTEAFF

J: TRBJ1-1
size: once
D: NA
V: TRBV5-4
DNA: TGTGCCAGCAGCTACAAAACTGCTGAAGCTTTCTTT
CDR3: CASSYKTAEAFF

J: TRBJ2-3
size: NA
D: NA
V: TRBV18
DNA: TGTGCCAGCTCACCACCGATCGGCGAAGGGCAGTATTTT
CDR3: CASSPPIGEGQYF

J: TRBJ1-6
size: few
D: TRBD1
V: TRBV5-4
DNA: TGTGCCAGCAGCTTCGACAGGGACCATTCACCCCTCCACTTT
CDR3: CASSFDRDHSPLHF

J: TRBJ2-5
size: NA
D: NA
V: TRBV7-8
DNA: TGTGCCAGCAGCTCGGGATCTGTGGAGACCCAGTACTTC
CDR3: CASSSGSVETQYF

J: TRBJ1-1
size: NA
D: TRBD1
V: TRBV2
DNA: TGTGCCAGCAGTGAACGCTGGACAGGGGGTTCTGAAGCTTTCTTT
CDR3: CASSERWTGGSEAFF

J: TRBJ1-2
size: NA
D: NA
V: TRBV7-9
DNA: TGTGCCAGCAGCCTGGACGGCTATGGCTACACCTTC
CDR3: CASSLDGYGYTF

J: TRBJ1-6
size: NA
D: TRBD1
V: TRBV6-2/TRBV6-3
DNA: TGTGCCAGCAGCCCACAGGGGAGCAATTCACCCCTCCACTTT
CDR3: CASSPQGSNSPLHF

J: TRBJ2-1
size: NA
D: TRBD2
V: TRBV6-2/TRBV6-3
DNA: TGTGCCAGCAGTTACCCCCGACTAGCCTCAGAGGTCAATGAGCAGTTCTTC
CDR3: CASSYPRLASEVNEQFF

J: TRBJ1-2
size: NA
D: NA
V: TRBV7-9
DNA: TGTGCCAGCAGCTTAGCCCTTGGCCTTAACTATGGCTACACCTTC
CDR3: CASSLALGLNYGYTF

J: TRBJ2-7
size: NA
D: NA
V: TRBV7-2
DNA: TGTGCCAGCAGCCAGGGGGGAGTTCAATCGGACGAGCAGTACTTC
CDR3: CASSQGGVQSDEQYF

J: TRBJ1-2
size: NA
D: TRBD1
V: TRBV3-1/TRBV3-2
DNA: TGTGCCAGCAGCCAAGGAGAGGGCCCGGGACAGGGGGCTCGGGGCTACACCTTC
CDR3: CASSQGEGPGQGARGYTF

J: TRBJ2-3
size: NA
D: NA
V: TRBV27
DNA: TGTGCCAGCAGTTTCGGCGCCCTCCGCACAGATACGCAGTATTTT
CDR3: CASSFGALRTDTQYF

J: TRBJ2-7
size: NA
D: NA
V: TRBV20-1
DNA: TGCAGTGCTGGTGGAGGGGCAGCGGGCTACGAGCAGTACTTC
CDR3: CSAGGGAAGYEQYF

J: TRBJ1-6
size: NA
D: NA
V: TRBV5-5
DNA: TGTGCCAGCAGCTTGGGCAGGGGAAGGTTTGGGGATTCACCCCTCCACTTT
CDR3: CASSLGRGRFGDSPLHF

J: TRBJ1-4
size: NA
D: NA
V: TRBV3-1/TRBV3-2
DNA: TGTGCCAGCAGCCAAGTTTTGAGGGGTAGACTGTTTTTT
CDR3: CASSQVLRGRLFF

J: TRBJ1-1
size: NA
D: NA
V: TRBV27
DNA: TGTGCCAGCAGTTTATCCAGAGGGGGTTTCACTGAAGCTTTCTTT
CDR3: CASSLSRGGFTEAFF

J: TRBJ2-1
size: NA
D: TRBD2
V: TRBV5-5
DNA: TGTGCCAGCAGTTCCCTAGCGGGATCATACAATGAGCAGTTCTTC
CDR3: CASSSLAGSYNEQFF

J: TRBJ2-2
size: NA
D: NA
V: TRBV7-9
DNA: TGTGCCAGCGGGGGGGCTAACACCGGGGAGCTGTTTTTT
CDR3: CASGGANTGELFF

J: TRBJ1-1
size: NA
D: TRBD1
V: TRBV7-2
DNA: TGTGCCAGCAGCTTAGAGGACAGGGCAGATGAAGCTTTCTTT
CDR3: CASSLEDRADEAFF

J: TRBJ2-1
size: NA
D: TRBD2
V: TRBV4-3
DNA: TGCGCCAGCAGCCACGAACTAGCGGGGGCATACAATGAGCAGTTCTTC
CDR3: CASSHELAGAYNEQFF

J: TRBJ1-3
size: NA
D: NA
V: TRBV9
DNA: TGTGCCAGCAGCGTAGCGGAAGGGCCTGTAAACACCATATATTTT
CDR3: CASSVAEGPVNTIYF

J: TRBJ2-5
size: once
D: TRBD1
V: TRBV12-3/TRBV12-4
DNA: TGTGCCAGCAGACCGGGACAGAACCCTTCCCAGTACTTC
CDR3: CASRPGQNPSQYF

J: TRBJ1-5
size: NA
D: NA
V: TRBV5-6
DNA: TGTGCCAGCAGCTTGAAGGGAGTCTTCAATCAGCCCCAGCATTTT
CDR3: CASSLKGVFNQPQHF

J: TRBJ1-1
size: NA
D: TRBD1
V: TRBV5-6
DNA: TGTGCCAGCAGCTACAGGGACAGGAACACTGAAGCTTTCTTT
CDR3: CASSYRDRNTEAFF

J: TRBJ1-6
size: NA
D: NA
V: TRBV30
DNA: TGTGCCTGGAGTGGAAACGGCAATTCACCCCTCCACTTT
CDR3: CAWSGNGNSPLHF

J: TRBJ1-2
size: NA
D: TRBD1
V: TRBV25-1
DNA: TGTGCCAGCAGTTCGGCAGGGGGGTATGGCTACACCTTC
CDR3: CASSSAGGYGYTF

J: TRBJ2-7
size: NA
D: NA
V: TRBV25-1
DNA: TGTGCCAGCAGTGAAGGTGGGGGCAGGGGTATCTACGAGCAGTACTTC
CDR3: CASSEGGGRGIYEQYF

J: TRBJ1-6
size: NA
D: NA
V: TRBV18
DNA: TGTGCCAGCTCACCCGAACGATCGGGGGCGCCCAATTCACCCCTCCACTTT
CDR3: CASSPERSGAPNSPLHF

J: TRBJ2-1
size: NA
D: TRBD2
V: TRBV27
DNA: TGTGCCAGCAGAGAGGGAGGGGTAAATGAGCAGTTCTTC
CDR3: CASREGGVNEQFF

J: TRBJ1-3
size: NA
D: NA
V: TRBV5-4
DNA: TGTGCCAGCAGCGTGGCGGACTACGGGGGAAACACCATATATTTT
CDR3: CASSVADYGGNTIYF

J: TRBJ2-7
size: NA
D: NA
V: TRBV13
DNA: TGTGCCAGCAGCTTAGGTTTGGGGGCGTCCTACGAGCAGTACTTC
CDR3: CASSLGLGASYEQYF

J: TRBJ2-3
size: NA
D: NA
V: TRBV27
DNA: TGTGCCAGCACCAAACGTGGGGGGGCGGGTGGCACAGATACGCAGTATTTT
CDR3: CASTKRGGAGGTDTQYF

J: TRBJ2-6
size: NA
D: NA
V: TRBV7-8
DNA: TGTGCCAGCAGCTTAGTGGTCGGCAGACGAGGCTCTGGGGCCAACGTCCTGACTTTC
CDR3: CASSLVVGRRGSGANVLTF

J: TRBJ1-1
size: NA
D: NA
V: TRBV6-5
DNA: TGTGCCAGCACCTCCGACTTATACACTGAAGCTTTCTTT
CDR3: CASTSDLYTEAFF

J: TRBJ2-1
size: NA
D: TRBD2
V: TRBV19
DNA: TGTGCCAGTAGAAGAGCGGGAGGCGGCAATGAGCAGTTCTTC
CDR3: CASRRAGGGNEQFF

J: TRBJ2-7
size: NA
D: TRBD1
V: TRBV5-1
DNA: TGCGCCAGCAGCTCCGGGACAGGGGAATTGTACGAGCAGTACTTC
CDR3: CASSSGTGELYEQYF

J: TRBJ2-5
size: NA
D: NA
V: TRBV7-9
DNA: TGTGCCAGCAGCCCAACGGACCCGGTGGAGACCCAGTACTTC
CDR3: CASSPTDPVETQYF

J: TRBJ1-5
size: NA
D: NA
V: TRBV6-5
DNA: TGTGCCAGCGGGGGCGGGGGGCGTTATCAGCCCCAGCATTTT
CDR3: CASGGGGRYQPQHF

J: TRBJ1-1
size: NA
D: NA
V: TRBV12-3/TRBV12-4
DNA: TGTGCCAGCAGTTCAGGACCGAGCACTGAAGCTTTCTTT
CDR3: CASSSGPSTEAFF

J: TRBJ2-2
size: NA
D: NA
V: TRBV5-1
DNA: TGCGCCAGCAGCTTTGAAACCAGTGGCAGGGGGAACACCGGGGAGCTGTTTTTT
CDR3: CASSFETSGRGNTGELFF

J: TRBJ2-2
size: NA
D: TRBD2
V: TRBV7-2
DNA: TGTGCCAGCAGCTTAGTTAGCGGGGGGACCGGGGAGCTGTTTTTT
CDR3: CASSLVSGGTGELFF

J: TRBJ2-7
size: NA
D: TRBD1
V: TRBV27
DNA: TGTGCCAGCAGTTTTGGGACAGGGGGCTACGAGCAGTACTTC
CDR3: CASSFGTGGYEQYF

J: TRBJ1-5
size: NA
D: NA
V: TRBV19
DNA: TGTGCCAGTAGTATAAGGGGGGCAAGAGCTTCCCAGCATTTT
CDR3: CASSIRGARASQHF